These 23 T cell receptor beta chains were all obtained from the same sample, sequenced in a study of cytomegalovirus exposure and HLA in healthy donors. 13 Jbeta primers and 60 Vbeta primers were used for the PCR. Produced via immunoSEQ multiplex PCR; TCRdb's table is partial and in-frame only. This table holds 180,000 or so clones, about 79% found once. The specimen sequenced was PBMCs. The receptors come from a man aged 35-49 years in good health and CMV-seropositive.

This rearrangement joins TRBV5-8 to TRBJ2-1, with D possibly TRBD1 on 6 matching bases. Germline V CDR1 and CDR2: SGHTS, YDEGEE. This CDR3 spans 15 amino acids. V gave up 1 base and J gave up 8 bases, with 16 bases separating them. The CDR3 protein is CASSLWALQGHEQFF. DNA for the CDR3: TGTGCCAGCAGCTTGTGGGCCCTACAGGGTCATGAGCAGTTCTTC.

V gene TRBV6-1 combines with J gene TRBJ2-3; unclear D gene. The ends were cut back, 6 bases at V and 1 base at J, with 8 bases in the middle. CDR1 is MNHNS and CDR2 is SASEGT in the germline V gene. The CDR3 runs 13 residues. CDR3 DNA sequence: TGTGCCAGCAGCCATAGTCGCACAGATACGCAGTATTTT. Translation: CASSHSRTDTQYF.

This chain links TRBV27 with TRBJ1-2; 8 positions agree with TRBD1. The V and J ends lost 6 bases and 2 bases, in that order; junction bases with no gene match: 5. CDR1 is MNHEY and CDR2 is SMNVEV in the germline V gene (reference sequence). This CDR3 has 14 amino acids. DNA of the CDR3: TGTGCCAGCAGCAGACAGGGGATAAACTATGGCTACACCTTC. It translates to CASSRQGINYGYTF.

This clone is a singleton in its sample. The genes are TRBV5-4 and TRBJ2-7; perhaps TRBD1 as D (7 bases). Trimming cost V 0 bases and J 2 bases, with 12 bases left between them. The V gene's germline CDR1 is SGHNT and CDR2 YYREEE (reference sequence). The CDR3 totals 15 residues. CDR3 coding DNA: TGTGCCAGCAGCTTGGGCGGGACAGCTGCCTACGAGCAGTACTTC. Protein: CASSLGGTAAYEQYF.

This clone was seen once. CDR3 DNA: TGCGCCAGCAGCCCAACCAGGGCTCATGAGACCCAGTACTTC. Translation gives CASSPTRAHETQYF. The rearrangement uses TRBV5-1 and TRBJ2-5, with D possibly being TRBD1 (5 bases). Germline V gives CDR1 SGHRS, CDR2 YFSETQ. The CDR3 covers 14 residues. V dropped 4 bases and J dropped 5 bases, with 15 bases sitting between them.

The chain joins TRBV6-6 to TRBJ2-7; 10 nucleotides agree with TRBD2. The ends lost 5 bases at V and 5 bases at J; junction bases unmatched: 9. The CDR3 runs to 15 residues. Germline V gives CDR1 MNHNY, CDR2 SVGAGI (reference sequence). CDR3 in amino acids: CASSVPSGSPHEQYF. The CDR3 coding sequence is TGTGCCAGCAGTGTACCTAGCGGGAGCCCCCACGAGCAGTACTTC.

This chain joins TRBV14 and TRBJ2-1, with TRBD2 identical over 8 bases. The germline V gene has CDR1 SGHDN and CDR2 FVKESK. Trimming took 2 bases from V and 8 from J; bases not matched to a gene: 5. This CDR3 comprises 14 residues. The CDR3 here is CASSQRTGGDEQFF. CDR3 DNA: TGTGCCAGCAGCCAACGAACGGGAGGGGATGAGCAGTTCTTC.

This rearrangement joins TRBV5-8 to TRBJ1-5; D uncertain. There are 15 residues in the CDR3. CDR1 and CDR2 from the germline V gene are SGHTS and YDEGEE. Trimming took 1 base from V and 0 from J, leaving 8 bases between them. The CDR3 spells CASSLRQYSNQPQHF. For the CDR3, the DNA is TGTGCCAGCAGCTTGCGTCAGTATAGCAATCAGCCCCAGCATTTT.

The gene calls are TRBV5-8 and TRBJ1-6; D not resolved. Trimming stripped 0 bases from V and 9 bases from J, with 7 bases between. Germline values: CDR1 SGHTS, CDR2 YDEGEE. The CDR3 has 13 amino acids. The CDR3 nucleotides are TGTGCCAGCAGCTTGGAGGAGGTTTCACCCCTCCACTTT. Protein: CASSLEEVSPLHF.

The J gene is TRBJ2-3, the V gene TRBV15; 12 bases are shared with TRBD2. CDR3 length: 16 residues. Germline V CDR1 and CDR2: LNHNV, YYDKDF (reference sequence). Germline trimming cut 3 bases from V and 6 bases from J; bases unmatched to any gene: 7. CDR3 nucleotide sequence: TGTGCCACCAGCAGTGGAAGACTAGCGGGAGTGGATACGCAGTATTTT. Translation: CATSSGRLAGVDTQYF.

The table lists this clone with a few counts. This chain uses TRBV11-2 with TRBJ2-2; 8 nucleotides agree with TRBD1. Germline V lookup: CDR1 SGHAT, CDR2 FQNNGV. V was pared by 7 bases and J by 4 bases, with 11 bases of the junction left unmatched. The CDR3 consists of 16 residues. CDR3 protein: CASIDSGTGGTGELFF. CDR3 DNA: TGTGCCAGCATCGACTCCGGGACAGGCGGCACCGGGGAGCTGTTTTTT.

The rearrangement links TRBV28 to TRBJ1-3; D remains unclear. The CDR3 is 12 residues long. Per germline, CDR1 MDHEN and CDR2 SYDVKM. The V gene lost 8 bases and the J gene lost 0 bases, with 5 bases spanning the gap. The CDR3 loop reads CASEGSGNTIYF. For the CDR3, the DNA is TGTGCCAGCGAGGGCTCTGGAAACACCATATATTTT.

DNA for the CDR3: TGTGCCAGCAGTTTATCCTCCCCCCGACCAGGGGTTGGGCGAGAGACCCAGTACTTC. Encoded protein: CASSLSSPRPGVGRETQYF. The genes are TRBV27 and TRBJ2-5, with D perhaps TRBD1 (6 bases). CDR3 length: 19 residues. V lost 0 bases to trimming and J lost 4 bases, with 24 bases between them. The germline gives CDR1 MNHEY, CDR2 SMNVEV (reference sequence).

The CDR3 sequence is CASSREGLLQETQYF. In DNA form, the CDR3 reads TGTGCCAGCAGCCGAGAGGGACTCCTTCAAGAGACCCAGTACTTC. The J gene is TRBJ2-5, the V gene TRBV7-3; tentative D call: TRBD2 (6 bases). Trimming took off 5 bases at V and 2 bases at J, with 15 bases between the two ends. Germline values: CDR1 SGHTA, CDR2 FQGTGA. This CDR3 has 15 amino acids.

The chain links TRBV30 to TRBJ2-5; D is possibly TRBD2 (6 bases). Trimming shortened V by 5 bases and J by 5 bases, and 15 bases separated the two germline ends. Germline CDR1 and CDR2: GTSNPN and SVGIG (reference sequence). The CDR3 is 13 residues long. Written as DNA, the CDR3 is TGTGCCTGGGGGGGAGGATCTATGGAGACCCAGTACTTC. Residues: CAWGGGSMETQYF.

The CDR3 coding sequence is TGTGCCACCAGCAGAGATCCAGGGCCCCAAGAGACCCAGTACTTC. Protein sequence: CATSRDPGPQETQYF. V is TRBV15 and J is TRBJ2-5, with a tentative D call TRBD1 (5 bases). The CDR3 sequence is 15 residues long. Germline V gene lookup returns CDR1 LNHNV and CDR2 YYDKDF (reference sequence). V lost 0 bases and J lost 1, with 9 bases in between. The entire variable domain, with the rest obtained from reference TRBV15 and TRBJ2-5, is as follows: DAMVIQNPRYQVTQFGKPVTLSCSQTLNHNVMYWYQQKSSQAPKLLFHYYDKDFNNEADTPDNFQSRRPNTSFCFLDIRSPGLGDTAMYLCATSRDPGPQETQYFGPGTRLLVL.

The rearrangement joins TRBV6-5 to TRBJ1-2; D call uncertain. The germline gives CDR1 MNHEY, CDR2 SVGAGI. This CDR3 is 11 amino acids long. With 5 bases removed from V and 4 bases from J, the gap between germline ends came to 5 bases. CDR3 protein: CASSPLYGYTF. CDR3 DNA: TGTGCCAGCAGTCCCCTCTATGGCTACACCTTC.

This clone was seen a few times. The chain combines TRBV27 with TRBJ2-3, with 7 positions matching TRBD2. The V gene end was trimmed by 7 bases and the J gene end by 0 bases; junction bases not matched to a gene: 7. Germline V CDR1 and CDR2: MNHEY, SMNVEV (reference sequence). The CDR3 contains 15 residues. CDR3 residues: CASTVASGSTDTQYF. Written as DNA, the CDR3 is TGTGCCAGCACGGTGGCTAGCGGTAGCACAGATACGCAGTATTTT.

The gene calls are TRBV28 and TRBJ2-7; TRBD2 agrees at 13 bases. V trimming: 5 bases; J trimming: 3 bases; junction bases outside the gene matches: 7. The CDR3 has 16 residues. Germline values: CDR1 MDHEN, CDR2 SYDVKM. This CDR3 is CASSPKLAGGIYEQYF. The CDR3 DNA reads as TGTGCCAGCAGTCCGAAACTAGCGGGAGGGATCTACGAGCAGTACTTC.

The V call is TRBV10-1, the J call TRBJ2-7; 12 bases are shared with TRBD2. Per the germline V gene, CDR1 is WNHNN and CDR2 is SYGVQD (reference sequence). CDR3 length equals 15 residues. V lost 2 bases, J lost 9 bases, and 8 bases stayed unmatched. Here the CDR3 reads CASSEGGGLAGRQYF. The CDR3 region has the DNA TGCGCCAGCAGTGAGGGCGGCGGACTAGCGGGAAGGCAGTACTTC.

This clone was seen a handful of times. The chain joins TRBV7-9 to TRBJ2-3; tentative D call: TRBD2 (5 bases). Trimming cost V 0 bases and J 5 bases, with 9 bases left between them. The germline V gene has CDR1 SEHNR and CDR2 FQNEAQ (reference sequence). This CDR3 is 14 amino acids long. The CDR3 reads CASSLAGVGDTQYF. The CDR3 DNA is TGTGCCAGCAGCTTAGCGGGAGTGGGAGATACGCAGTATTTT.

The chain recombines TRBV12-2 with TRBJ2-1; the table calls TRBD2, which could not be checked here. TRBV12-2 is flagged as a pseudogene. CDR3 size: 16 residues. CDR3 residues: CASRFPLADSYNEQFF. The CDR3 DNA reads TGTGCAAGTCGCTTCCCTCTAGCGGACTCCTACAATGAGCAGTTCTTC.

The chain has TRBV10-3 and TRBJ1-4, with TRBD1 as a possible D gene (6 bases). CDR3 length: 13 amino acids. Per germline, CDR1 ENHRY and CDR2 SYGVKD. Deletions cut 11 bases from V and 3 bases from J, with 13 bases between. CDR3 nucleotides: TGTGCCGGTCAACAGGGCCCTAATGAAAAACTGTTTTTT. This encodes CAGQQGPNEKLFF.